The sequence of this T cell receptor (beta chain) was determined in a study of OX40 agonist ivuxolimab in advanced cancers. Overall study: Checkpoint inhibitors had been given previously to 40% of patients. General study results and limits: At 0.1 to 3.0 mg/kg and by week 6, CD4+ and CD8+ T cells in the blood had expanded clonally. The study found that CD8+ T cells averaged more expanded clones than CD4+.

With respect to this clone: Its target is unknown.

Repertoires were generated with immunoSEQ multiplex PCR, while TCRdb's copy carries only in-frame clones and drops some. The repertoire holds about 46,000 clones, with about 88% as singletons. The germline V gene has CDR1 SGHRS and CDR2 YFSETQ. The CDR3 has 14 residues. Trimming took 0 bases from V and 0 from J, leaving 4 bases between them. The investigators sampled blood at baseline, at cycle 4 day 1, and at cycle 7 day 1. The rearrangement links TRBV5-1 to TRBJ1-3; D remains ambiguous. The starting material was CD4+ or CD8+ T cells sorted from blood, obtained in a trial of the OX40 agonist ivuxolimab. This receptor was identified in an adult with an advanced solid tumor such as melanoma, head and neck, liver or kidney cancer. The CDR3 reads CASSLGFSGNTIYF. The CDR3 nucleotides are TGCGCCAGCAGCTTGGGGTTCTCTGGAAACACCATATATTTT.